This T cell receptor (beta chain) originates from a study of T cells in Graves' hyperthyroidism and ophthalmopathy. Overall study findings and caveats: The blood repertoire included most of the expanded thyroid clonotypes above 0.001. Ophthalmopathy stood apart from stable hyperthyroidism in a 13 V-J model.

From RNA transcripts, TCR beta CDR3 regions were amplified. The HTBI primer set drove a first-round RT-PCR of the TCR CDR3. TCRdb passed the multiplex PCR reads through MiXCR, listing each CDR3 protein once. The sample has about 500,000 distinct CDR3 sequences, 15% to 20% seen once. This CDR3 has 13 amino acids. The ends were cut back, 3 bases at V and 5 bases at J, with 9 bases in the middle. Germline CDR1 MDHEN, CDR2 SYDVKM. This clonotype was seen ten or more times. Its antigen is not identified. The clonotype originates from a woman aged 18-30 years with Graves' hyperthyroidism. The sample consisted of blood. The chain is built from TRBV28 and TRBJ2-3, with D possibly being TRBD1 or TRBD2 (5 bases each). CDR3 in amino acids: CASSLMGVDTQYF. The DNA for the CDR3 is TGTGCCAGCAGTTTGATGGGGGTAGATACGCAGTATTTT.